This T cell receptor (beta chain) appears in the sequencing data of a study of OX40 agonist ivuxolimab in advanced cancers. Study as a whole: One hepatocellular carcinoma and a couple of cutaneous melanoma patients partially responded.

The repertoire was sequenced with immunoSEQ multiplex PCR; TCRdb's copy has only in-frame clones and lacks some. The sample shows some 62,000 clones, 85% of them seen only once. There are 15 residues in the CDR3. Trimming took 7 bases from V and 3 from J, leaving 19 bases between them. Germline CDR1 is MDHEN and CDR2 is SYDVKM. The receptor was isolated from an adult with an advanced solid tumor such as melanoma, head and neck, liver or kidney cancer. The specimen was CD4+ or CD8+ T cells sorted from blood, collected in a trial of the OX40 agonist ivuxolimab. The chain couples TRBV28 to TRBJ2-7, with D tentatively TRBD1 or TRBD2 (5 bases each). The CDR3 here is CASTPGPLHNYEQYF. CDR3 sequence (DNA): TGTGCCAGCACTCCGGGACCTTTACATAACTACGAGCAGTACTTC.